This is a list of T cell receptor beta chains from one sample in a study of blood T cells in healthy people across ages. TCRdb re-derived calls from the 5' RACE reads in MiXCR, one entry per CDR3 protein. The repertoire holds around 1,700,000 distinct CDR3 sequences, with 28% as singletons. Input material: blood. Every receptor here comes from a woman aged 25 to 39 in good health. CDR3s include the opening cysteine and the closing phenylalanine or tryptophan. The D gene is left open where the match is weak. The size entry is marked missing in some rows and otherwise reads once, few, many or a size class.

V gene	clone size	D gene	J gene	CDR3 DNA	CDR3 protein
TRBV6-5	.	.	TRBJ2-3	TGTGCCAGCAGTTTCCAACCGCCAGTCGCGGGGATGACAGATGCGCAGTATTTT	CASSFQPPVAGMTDAQYF
TRBV6-2/TRBV6-3	few	TRBD1	TRBJ1-1	TGTGCCAGCAGTCGTGGCAGGGGGCCTTACGGTGAAGCTTTCTTT	CASSRGRGPYGEAFF
TRBV20-1	.	TRBD2	TRBJ2-3	TGCAGTGCCCCACGAAAGGAAGCGGGAGGGTGGAGCACAGATACGCAGTATTTT	CSAPRKEAGGWSTDTQYF
TRBV5-1	many	TRBD2	TRBJ2-3	TGTGCCAGCAGCTTAGTCCAGGGAGGGGATACGCAGTATTTT	CASSLVQGGDTQYF
TRBV27	few	.	TRBJ1-2	TGTGCCAGCAGTTTATCCACAGGGAGTGGCTACACCTTC	CASSLSTGSGYTF
TRBV5-1	.	.	TRBJ1-5	TGCGCCAGCAGCTTTTCTGGGCAGGGAGATCAGCCCCAGCATTTT	CASSFSGQGDQPQHF
TRBV13	few	TRBD1	TRBJ2-7	TGTGCCAGCAGCCTGTGGACAGGGGCCTACGGGCAGTACTTC	CASSLWTGAYGQYF
TRBV29-1	.	.	TRBJ2-5	TGCAGCGTTGATTCCCTCCGGGAGACCCAGTACTTC	CSVDSLRETQYF
TRBV11-2	many	.	TRBJ2-5	TGTGCCAGCAGCTTAGACGTTATGGAGACCCAGTACTTC	CASSLDVMETQYF
TRBV28	few	TRBD1	TRBJ2-7	TGTGCCAGCAGAAGGGAATCCGGGACAGAACTCTCCTACGAGCAGTACTTC	CASRRESGTELSYEQYF
TRBV6-6	few	.	TRBJ2-3	TGTGCCAGCAGTTACTCACCGGGGGACTTAACAGATACGCAGTATTTT	CASSYSPGDLTDTQYF
TRBV29-1	.	.	TRBJ1-2	TGCAGCGTTGATTTACGGGGCGCGAATGGCTACACCTTC	CSVDLRGANGYTF
TRBV3-1	.	.	TRBJ2-5	TGTGCCAGCAGCCAAAGCGGACTTTCGGAGACCCAGTACTTC	CASSQSGLSETQYF
TRBV10-3	few	TRBD1	TRBJ2-1	TGTGCCATCAATGCCACGCAGACTCCGGGACAGGGGACTAATGAGCAGTTCTTC	CAINATQTPGQGTNEQFF
TRBV28	.	.	TRBJ2-5	TGTGCCAGCACCGTCGGACAGGGAGGGGAGACCCAGTACTTC	CASTVGQGGETQYF
TRBV6-2/TRBV6-3	.	.	TRBJ1-5	TGTGCCGGCAGTGACAGGACGGGTCAGCCCCAGCATTTT	CAGSDRTGQPQHF
TRBV6-5	many	TRBD1	TRBJ1-2	TGTGCCAGCCTCCGGACAGGGGGCTATGGCTACACCTTC	CASLRTGGYGYTF
TRBV11-3	few	.	TRBJ2-7	TGTGCCAGCAGCTTAAACAGGGTATCTAGCGAGCAGTACTTC	CASSLNRVSSEQYF
TRBV7-6	many	TRBD2	TRBJ2-7	TGTGCCAGCAGCTTAGGAGGGGGGACTAGAGTCTACGAGCAGTACTTC	CASSLGGGTRVYEQYF
TRBV3-1	.	.	TRBJ1-2	TGTGCCAGCAGCCAGTACGGGGGGCTATCATCAAGAAAATATGGCTACACCTTC	CASSQYGGLSSRKYGYTF
TRBV6-5	.	.	TRBJ1-1	TGTGCCAGCAGTTACTTTCAGAGGACGACTGAAGCTTTCTTT	CASSYFQRTTEAFF
TRBV30	many	.	TRBJ2-4	TGTGCCTGGAGTGTAACGGGAGCCAAAAACATTCAGTACTTC	CAWSVTGAKNIQYF
TRBV5-1	few	TRBD2	TRBJ2-3	TGCGCCAGCAGCCTTATGAGCGGGGGGGCCACAGATGCGCAGTATTTT	CASSLMSGGATDAQYF
TRBV20-1	.	.	TRBJ2-7	TGCAGTGCGGGGGCATACTACGAGCAGTACTTC	CSAGAYYEQYF
TRBV7-9	many	.	TRBJ2-5	TGTGCCAGCAGCCCCGGGACAACGGAGGGCGAGACCCAGTACTTC	CASSPGTTEGETQYF
TRBV10-3	many	TRBD2	TRBJ2-7	TGTGCCTTCAGCGGGGAAGGCTACGAGCAGTACTTC	CAFSGEGYEQYF
TRBV6-2/TRBV6-3	.	.	TRBJ2-4	TGTGCCAGCAAGACAGCCGGCTTAGCCAAAAACATTCAGTACTTC	CASKTAGLAKNIQYF
TRBV5-1	.	TRBD1	TRBJ2-3	TGCGCCAGCAGGCCCGGGACAGGGAATCTTCCGCAGTATTTT	CASRPGTGNLPQYF
TRBV20-1	few	.	TRBJ1-4	TGCAGTGCTAGTTACGGAACTAATGAAAAACTGTTTTTT	CSASYGTNEKLFF
TRBV14	few	.	TRBJ2-7	TGTGCCAGCAGCCACAGGGTCTGGAACGAGCAGTACTTC	CASSHRVWNEQYF
TRBV4-3	.	.	TRBJ1-2	TGCGCCAGCAGCCAAGATTTAGAGGGTTTGGATGGCTACACCTTC	CASSQDLEGLDGYTF
TRBV29-1	few	TRBD2	TRBJ2-3	TGCAGCGTTGTACTAGCGGGAGGGCCCGATACGCAGTATTTT	CSVVLAGGPDTQYF
TRBV15	many	.	TRBJ1-5	TGTGCCACCAGCAGGGGTAGCAATCAGCCCCAGCATTTT	CATSRGSNQPQHF
TRBV7-6	few	TRBD1	TRBJ2-7	TGTGCCAGCAGCTGGAAACAGGGGTTCAACGAGCAGTACTTC	CASSWKQGFNEQYF
TRBV11-1	.	.	TRBJ1-5	TGTGCCAGCAGCCCTATGGGGGATATCAATCAGCCCCAGCATTTT	CASSPMGDINQPQHF
TRBV7-2	few	.	TRBJ2-7	TGTGCCAGCAGCCGCTCAGGGGGGCCCAATTCCTACGAGCAGTACTTC	CASSRSGGPNSYEQYF
TRBV2	.	TRBD1	TRBJ1-5	TGTGCCAGCAGGACAGGGGAGCGGCAGCCCCAGCATTTT	CASRTGERQPQHF
TRBV4-3	many	.	TRBJ1-4	TGCGCCAGCAGGGGCAGGGGAGATGAAAAACTGTTTTTT	CASRGRGDEKLFF
TRBV12-3/TRBV12-4	few	TRBD1	TRBJ1-5	TGTGCCAGCAGAGAGGACAGGGCGAATCAGCCCCAGCATTTT	CASREDRANQPQHF
TRBV5-6	few	TRBD2	TRBJ2-7	TGTGCCAGTTCTACCGGGACTAGCTTCACCTACGAGCAGTACTTC	CASSTGTSFTYEQYF
TRBV12-3/TRBV12-4	many	.	TRBJ2-7	TGTGCCAGCAGTCCAAGGCGGGGCAGCTCCTACGAGCAGTACTTC	CASSPRRGSSYEQYF
TRBV7-2	few	.	TRBJ2-7	TGTGCCAGCAGCTGGACGGGGCCTCGGGACGAGCAGTACTTC	CASSWTGPRDEQYF
TRBV7-6	many	.	TRBJ1-1	TGTGCCAGCAGCTTATACTCGGGGGACACTGAAGCTTTCTTT	CASSLYSGDTEAFF
TRBV7-2	few	TRBD1	TRBJ1-6	TGTGCCAGCAGCGGAGGACAGGGGCTGCCCTATAATTCACCCCTCCACTTT	CASSGGQGLPYNSPLHF
TRBV20-1	.	.	TRBJ2-7	TGCAGTGCCCTCGTTGTCCACAATGAGCAGTACTTC	CSALVVHNEQYF